The present T cell receptor (beta chain) was sequenced within a study of T cell responses to AZD1222 COVID-19 vaccine. Overall study findings and caveats: At baseline, seropositivity was found in only a handful of AZD1222 recipients. Donors in the cohort were predominantly white British and more often female, and clonal diversity was possibly underestimated.

CDR3 size: 14 residues. Germline assignment: CDR1 MDHEN and CDR2 SYDVKM. V dropped 5 bases and J dropped 12; count of bases not matched to a gene: 9. Comment on this clone: Its specificity is unknown.

Libraries were prepared by immunoSEQ multiplex PCR; TCRdb keeps only in-frame clonotypes and omits some of them. The data show hundreds of thousands of clones, with 94% seen just once and 0.5% to 0.7% held by the top ten. The chain couples TRBV28 to TRBJ2-1, with TRBD1 identical over 11 bases. This TCR derives from an adult who received the AZD1222 COVID-19 vaccine. The sequences come from peripheral blood, collected 28 days after the second AZD1222 dose. CDR3: CASSHRTGGVGQFF. The DNA of the CDR3 is TGTGCCAGCAGTCATCGGACAGGGGGCGTAGGGCAGTTCTTC.